Below, 4 T cell receptor beta chains from the same sample are listed, as sequenced in a study of circulating and synovial CD4+ cells in juvenile arthritis. Clones were sequenced by immunoSEQ multiplex PCR, and TCRdb holds only the in-frame ones, with some missing. The sample contains under 40,000 clones, about 95% of which appear only once. What was sequenced was CD4+ T cells from blood. These receptors all come from a human donor with juvenile idiopathic arthritis.

The chain has TRBV10-1 and TRBJ2-7, with a weak D call TRBD2 (5 bases). Germline V gene sequence: CDR1 WNHNN, CDR2 SYGVQD (reference sequence). V lost 3 bases to trimming and J lost 7 bases, with 13 bases between them. This CDR3 contains 13 residues. This CDR3 reads CASSESLTGEQYF. The CDR3 DNA is TGCGCCAGCAGTGAATCCTTGACGGGGGAGCAGTACTTC.

The chain combines TRBV29-1 with TRBJ1-1; a possible D gene is TRBD1 (5 bases). Per the germline V gene, CDR1 is SQVTM and CDR2 is ANQGSEA. V lost 6 bases and J 4 bases, leaving 18 bases between the germline ends. CDR3 length: 14 residues. The CDR3 DNA reads as TGCAGCGTCCTCCCCGGGACGGGGGGCACTGAAGCTTTCTTT. It specifies CSVLPGTGGTEAFF.

This clone was seen only once. The chain has TRBV1 and TRBJ2-7; the table's D call, TRBD1, has no DNA check behind it. TRBV1 is assigned pseudogene status. This CDR3 is 13 amino acids long. DNA of the CDR3: TGCACCAGCAGCCGGGACAACTCCTACGAGCAGTACTTC. Translating it yields CTSSRDNSYEQYF.

The gene calls are TRBV14 and TRBJ2-7, with 8 bases fitting TRBD2. The V and J ends lost 3 bases and 7 bases, in that order; junction bases with no gene match: 20. CDR3 length: 18 amino acids. The germline gives CDR1 SGHDN, CDR2 FVKESK. CDR3 nucleotides: TGTGCCAGCAGCCATGGCTCTAGCGGGTACTCCACCTACGTGGAGCAGTACTTC. It codes for CASSHGSSGYSTYVEQYF.